Sequencing of this T cell receptor beta chain was carried out in a study of identifying expanded T cells in peripheral blood. This CDR3 region has 15 residues. The trim removed 0 bases at V and 6 bases at J, leaving 6 bases unmatched. Germline V gene sequence: CDR1 MNHEY, CDR2 SVGAGI. Sequenced by immunoSEQ multiplex PCR; TCRdb stores in-frame clones only, minus some. The table lists some 93,000 clones, around nine tenths of them singletons. Note on this clone: Its antigen is unidentified.

Points from the study as a whole: Two-week clone count variance significantly increased as total template count grew. Differentially abundant clones: around 1.2 between replicates, about 15 at about 13 days, less than 25 at four.

The sample was blood. The TCR originated in a person between 18 and 70 years old in good health. J is TRBJ2-7 and V is TRBV6-5; 9 bases match TRBD2. CDR3 nucleotide sequence: TGTGCCAGCAGTTACTCGAGGGGTAGCGGGAGCGAGCAGTACTTC. It codes for CASSYSRGSGSEQYF.